This T cell receptor (beta chain) is drawn from a study of cytomegalovirus exposure and HLA in healthy donors. Findings and limits, study-wide: Overall, around 150 TCR beta chains were annotated as cytomegalovirus-associated. CMV serostatus was the sole immune exposure information available.

Trimming stripped 1 base from V and 1 base from J, with 8 bases between. Germline values: CDR1 LNHDA, CDR2 SQIVND (reference sequence). This CDR3 is 15 amino acids long. As for this clone: The antigen remains undetermined.

Both 60 Vbeta primers and 13 Jbeta primers went into the PCR. Here immunoSEQ multiplex PCR was the method, and the copy in TCRdb shows in-frame clones only, minus some. The sample holds under 200,000 clones; almost 85% are singletons and the top ten take more than 0.45%. This TCR was recovered from a woman between 45 and 60 years old in good health and CMV-seronegative. Material: PBMCs. The rearrangement joins TRBV19 to TRBJ1-5, with unresolved D. The CDR3 loop reads CASSIGIQSNQPQHF. The CDR3 DNA sequence: TGTGCCAGTAGTATAGGAATACAGAGCAATCAGCCCCAGCATTTT.